These 26 T cell receptor beta chains came from one sample sequenced in a study of blood T cell repertoires in COVID-19. The table came from immunoSEQ multiplex PCR; TCRdb's copy has only in-frame clones and leaves some out. The sample has approximately 90,000 clones, 84% seen once; the top ten hold more than 20%. Sample: peripheral blood. The receptors stem from a man aged 55 to 70 with acute or convalescent COVID-19.

This chain connects TRBV2 to TRBJ1-6; D gene uncertain. The CDR3 runs to 11 residues. In germline, CDR1 is SNHLY, CDR2 FYNNEI. V dropped 3 bases and J dropped 19 bases, with 13 bases sitting between them. Here the CDR3 reads CASSERAPTHF. The CDR3 bases are TGTGCCAGCAGTGAGCGGGCACCTACTCACTTT.

The chain joins TRBV7-8 to TRBJ2-2; D possibly corresponds to TRBD1 (6 bases). This CDR3 has 14 amino acids. Deletions cut 7 bases from V and 4 bases from J, with 13 bases between. The germline gives CDR1 SGHVS, CDR2 FQNEAQ. This CDR3 reads CASTPLQGTGELFF. The CDR3 nucleotides are TGTGCCAGCACCCCACTACAGGGCACCGGGGAGCTGTTTTTT.

This clone appeared once. This chain uses TRBV30 with TRBJ2-2, with a weak D call TRBD2 (6 bases). Germline CDR1 is GTSNPN and CDR2 is SVGIG (reference sequence). With 3 bases removed from V and 5 bases from J, the gap between germline ends came to 13 bases. The CDR3 is 14 amino acids. The chain's CDR3 is CAWRKRGGTGELFF. For the CDR3, the DNA is TGTGCCTGGAGAAAAAGGGGAGGAACCGGGGAGCTGTTTTTT.

The V call is TRBV18, the J call TRBJ1-4, with D unresolved. Germline V gives CDR1 KGHSH, CDR2 LQKENI. The germline V and J ends were trimmed by 4 bases and 2 bases, with 14 bases remaining between them. The CDR3 extends over 16 amino acids. The CDR3 protein is CASSLTGVKTNEKLFF. Here the CDR3 DNA reads TGTGCCAGCTCACTGACCGGGGTGAAGACTAATGAAAAACTGTTTTTT.

This sequence joins TRBV4-2 and TRBJ2-7; tentatively, D is TRBD1 (5 bases). The CDR3 is 15 residues long. Per germline, CDR1 LGHNA and CDR2 YNFKEQ. Trimming pared 0 bases from V and 2 bases from J, leaving 11 bases between. The CDR3 spells CASSQERGRAYEQYF. DNA of the CDR3: TGTGCCAGCAGCCAAGAGAGAGGCAGGGCCTACGAGCAGTACTTC.

The V and J genes are TRBV7-2 and TRBJ1-6, with 7 bases lining up with TRBD1. The V segment lost 5 bases and the J segment 6 bases; nucleotides outside the gene matches: 7. Germline V gene sequence: CDR1 SGHTA, CDR2 FQGNSA. The CDR3 is 15 residues long. The CDR3 coding sequence is TGTGCCAGCAGCAAGACCCAGGGGGGTAATTCACCCCTCCACTTT. Its protein is CASSKTQGGNSPLHF.

The chain combines TRBV3-1 (or the pseudogene TRBV3-2) with TRBJ2-2; 7 bases align to TRBD2. The CDR3 extends over 14 amino acids. Germline lookup yields CDR1 LGHDT and CDR2 YNNKEL (reference sequence). Trimming cost V 3 bases and J 5 bases; bases outside gene matches: 3. The CDR3 nucleotides are TGTGCCAGCAGCCAGGTCGGGGGGACCGGGGAGCTGTTTTTT. Its protein is CASSQVGGTGELFF.

The CDR3 DNA sequence: TGTGCCAGCTCACCTCTAGCGGGGGGGACCCAAGAGACCCAGTACTTC. Amino acids: CASSPLAGGTQETQYF. This chain connects TRBV18 to TRBJ2-5; 12 nucleotides line up with TRBD2. From germline, CDR1 is KGHSH and CDR2 LQKENI. The CDR3 is made up of 16 amino acids. V lost 3 bases, J lost 1 base, and 3 bases stayed unmatched.

This clone was observed a handful of times. The CDR3 region has the DNA TGCGCCAGCCAAACCCGCTCCCAGCAGGGTGGGAGGACCTACGAGCAGTACTTC. This encodes CASQTRSQQGGRTYEQYF. This chain joins TRBV5-1 and TRBJ2-7; perhaps TRBD2 as D (6 bases). Between the trimmed V and J ends, which lost 7 bases and 2 bases, there was a span of 28 bases. CDR1 SGHRS and CDR2 YFSETQ come from the germline V gene. The CDR3 length is 18 residues.

The chain recombines TRBV28 with TRBJ2-7; 12 positions agree with TRBD2. CDR3 length: 15 residues. The ends lost 5 bases at V and 4 bases at J; junction bases unmatched: 6. The germline gives CDR1 MDHEN, CDR2 SYDVKM. The DNA for the CDR3 is TGTGCCAGCAGTAAGGGACTAGCGGGTTATTACGAGCAGTACGTC. Amino acids: CASSKGLAGYYEQYV.

This clone has more than one count but fewer than ten. This chain joins TRBV6-6 and TRBJ1-6; the D gene is possibly TRBD1 (6 bases). The CDR3 is made up of 15 amino acids. Trimming left V 0 bases short and J 7 bases short, with 10 bases between. Per germline, CDR1 MNHNY and CDR2 SVGAGI (reference sequence). The CDR3 nucleotides are TGTGCCAGCAGTTACTCGGGGACACCGAATTCACCCCTCCACTTT. Translating gives CASSYSGTPNSPLHF.

The rearrangement links TRBV18 to TRBJ1-6; TRBD1 is a possible D gene (5 bases). The length of the CDR3 is 17 residues. The germline CDR1 and CDR2 sequences are KGHSH and LQKENI. The V gene lost 1 base and the J gene lost 0 bases, with 10 bases spanning the gap. CDR3 in amino acids: CASSPLQESSYNSPLHF. For the CDR3, the DNA is TGTGCCAGCTCACCACTACAGGAGAGCTCCTATAATTCACCCCTCCACTTT.

The chain links TRBV19 to TRBJ2-1, with no clear D. The CDR3 sequence is 12 residues long. From germline, CDR1 is LNHDA and CDR2 SQIVND (reference sequence). V lost 2 bases and J lost 8, with 7 bases in between. The DNA of the CDR3 is TGTGCCAGTAGTATAAGACTCGATGAGCAGTTCTTC. It is translated as CASSIRLDEQFF.

To note about this clone: A junction end diverges from the germline sequence, so it may reflect a read error. The chain recombines TRBV4-1 with TRBJ1-4; 7 nucleotides match TRBD1. The CDR3 is made up of 16 amino acids. The germline V gene has CDR1 MGHRA and CDR2 YSYEKL. The DNA for the CDR3 is TGCGCCAGCAGCCCCAGGTCGGGACAGTCTAATGAAAGACTGTTTTTT. Translated, it gives CASSPRSGQSNERLFF.

The chain has TRBV7-2 and TRBJ2-1; 9 nucleotides agree with TRBD1. J lost 9 bases, V lost 6 bases, and 6 bases had no gene match. The germline V gene has CDR1 SGHTA and CDR2 FQGNSA. This CDR3 comprises 13 residues. The CDR3 region is CASRGTGWGEQFF. CDR3 DNA: TGTGCCAGCAGAGGGACAGGGTGGGGTGAGCAGTTCTTC.

The V and J genes are TRBV5-1 and TRBJ2-2; 9 positions match TRBD1. Per the germline V gene, CDR1 is SGHRS and CDR2 is YFSETQ. The CDR3 is made up of 16 amino acids. The J segment lost 4 bases and the V segment lost 4 bases, leaving 8 bases of the junction unmatched. In DNA form, the CDR3 reads TGCGCCAGCAGCCCCGGGACAGGGAGGAGCACCGGGGAGCTGTTTTTT. This gives the protein CASSPGTGRSTGELFF.

The chain couples TRBV2 to TRBJ2-2; TRBD1 aligns across 12 bases. CDR1 SNHLY and CDR2 FYNNEI come from the germline V gene. CDR3 length equals 17 residues. J gave up 5 bases and V 6 bases, and 10 bases lay outside the gene matches. In nucleotides, the CDR3 is TGTGCCAGCAGGGGGACAGGGGGCGGCCCGAGAACCGGGGAGCTGTTTTTT. This encodes CASRGTGGGPRTGELFF.

CDR3 sequence (DNA): TGTGCCAGCAGTTTATCGCAGCTAGGTAACTATGGCTACACCTTC. Protein product: CASSLSQLGNYGYTF. The V call is TRBV28, the J call TRBJ1-2; no clear D. The CDR3 spans 15 residues. The ends were cut back, 1 base at V and 1 base at J, with 10 bases in the middle. Germline V gives CDR1 MDHEN, CDR2 SYDVKM.

The chain recombines TRBV19 with TRBJ1-6, with 9 bases matching TRBD1. With V trimmed by 4 bases and J by 14 bases, 12 bases remained unmatched. Germline lookup yields CDR1 LNHDA and CDR2 SQIVND (reference sequence). This CDR3 is 15 amino acids long. CDR3 coding DNA: TGTGCCAGTAGTAAACCGGGACAGGGTCTCACAACCCTCCACTTT. Protein product: CASSKPGQGLTTLHF.

This clone has just one count. The gene calls are TRBV2 and TRBJ2-5; a possible D gene is TRBD1 (6 bases). Germline assignment: CDR1 SNHLY and CDR2 FYNNEI. This CDR3 contains 15 residues. Trimming removed 2 bases at V and 4 bases at J, with 14 bases between. The CDR3 region has the DNA TGTGCCAGCAGTGAAAACGGCCAGGGGCGAGAGACCCAGTACTTC. This codes for CASSENGQGRETQYF.

J is TRBJ2-7 and V is TRBV6-2 or TRBV6-3; 9 positions agree with TRBD2. J was trimmed by 0 bases and V by 2 bases; bases with no gene match: 17. The CDR3 is made up of 20 amino acids. From germline, CDR1 is MNHEY and CDR2 SVGEGT. This CDR3 reads CASSYELGRSGGLSSYEQYV. The CDR3 DNA is TGTGCCAGCAGTTACGAATTAGGACGTAGCGGGGGATTGAGCTCCTACGAGCAGTACGTC.

This clone was detected only a few times. This CDR3 reads CASSHLGSNTEAFF. The CDR3 DNA is TGTGCCAGCAGCCACCTTGGCAGTAACACTGAAGCTTTCTTT. The chain couples TRBV14 to TRBJ1-1, with D unclear. CDR1 and CDR2 from the germline V gene are SGHDN and FVKESK. V was cut by 3 bases and J by 2 bases, with 10 bases left in between. This CDR3 has 14 residues.

V is TRBV28 and J is TRBJ2-1, with D maybe TRBD2 (6 bases). Trimming left V 9 bases short and J 8 bases short, with 20 bases between. Germline lookup yields CDR1 MDHEN and CDR2 SYDVKM. The CDR3 is made up of 14 amino acids. The CDR3: CASNGTPLGDEQFF. CDR3 DNA: TGTGCCAGTAATGGGACTCCCCTAGGGGATGAGCAGTTCTTC.

This clone was seen a single time. The genes are TRBV15 and TRBJ2-1, with D maybe TRBD2 (5 bases). The CDR3 loop spans 16 amino acids. The ends were cut back, 0 bases at V and 2 bases at J, with 11 bases in the middle. CDR1 is LNHNV and CDR2 is YYDKDF in the germline V gene (reference sequence). The CDR3 DNA reads as TGTGCCACCAGCAGAGATCGAGGGCCTACCTACAATGAGCAGTTCTTC. Translated: CATSRDRGPTYNEQFF.

V usage is TRBV27 and J usage is TRBJ2-1; TRBD2 matches 7 bases. V shed 1 base and J 0 bases; nucleotides not matched to a gene: 9. The CDR3 totals 18 residues. Germline assignment: CDR1 MNHEY and CDR2 SMNVEV (reference sequence). CDR3 coding DNA: TGTGCCAGCAGTTTATTGGGGGGGGGTTCAAGCTCCTACAATGAGCAGTTCTTC. Encoded protein: CASSLLGGGSSSYNEQFF.

This chain connects TRBV13 to TRBJ2-3; 10 nucleotides match TRBD2. Germline CDR1 is PRHDT and CDR2 is FYEKMQ (reference sequence). CDR3 length: 14 residues. V was pared by 4 bases and J by 6 bases, with 4 bases of the junction left unmatched. The chain's CDR3 is CASSSSSGGDTQYF. The CDR3 DNA sequence: TGTGCCAGCAGCTCGAGTAGCGGGGGGGATACGCAGTATTTT.